Detailed here is one TCR beta chain. CDR1 and CDR2 from the germline V gene are SEHNR and FQNEAQ (reference sequence). CDR3 size: 17 residues. The ends were cut back, 5 bases at V and 0 bases at J, with 17 bases in the middle. This record belongs to a study of Ad26.COV2.S vaccination and SARS-CoV-2 variants. Study at large: Donor joined the COV1001 Ad26.COV2.S trial arm.

Treatment: 19 received Ad26.COV2.S at low or high dose, single or two shots; roughly five received placebo; per-sample allocation not given. Day 63 following the first vaccine or placebo injection was when the samples were taken. An Ad26 vector was used to express Wuhan-strain SARS-CoV-2 spike as the vaccine. Data came from immunoSEQ multiplex PCR; TCRdb stores just in-frame clones and leaves some out. The table has more than 300,000 clones, roughly 90% seen once. The source material was peripheral blood, sampled in a trial of Ad26.COV2.S vaccine versus placebo. This sequence joins TRBV7-9 and TRBJ1-5, with a possible D match to TRBD1 (5 bases). The origin of this receptor is a person aged 18-60 years who received the Ad26.COV2.S COVID-19 vaccine or a placebo. The CDR3 region has the DNA TGTGCCAGCAGCCGGACAATCGGCGGACCTAGCAATCAGCCCCAGCATTTT. It specifies CASSRTIGGPSNQPQHF.